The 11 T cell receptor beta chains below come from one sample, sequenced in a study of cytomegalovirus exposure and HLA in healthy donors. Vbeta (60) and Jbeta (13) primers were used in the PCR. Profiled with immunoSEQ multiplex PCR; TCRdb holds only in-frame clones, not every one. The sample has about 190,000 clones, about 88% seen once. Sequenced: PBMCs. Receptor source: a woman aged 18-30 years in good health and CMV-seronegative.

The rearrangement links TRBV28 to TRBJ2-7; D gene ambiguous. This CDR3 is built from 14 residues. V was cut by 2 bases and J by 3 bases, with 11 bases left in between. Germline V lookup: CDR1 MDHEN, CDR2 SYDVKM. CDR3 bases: TGTGCCAGCAGTTTAGCGGTTATGATCTACGAGCAGTACTTC. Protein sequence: CASSLAVMIYEQYF.

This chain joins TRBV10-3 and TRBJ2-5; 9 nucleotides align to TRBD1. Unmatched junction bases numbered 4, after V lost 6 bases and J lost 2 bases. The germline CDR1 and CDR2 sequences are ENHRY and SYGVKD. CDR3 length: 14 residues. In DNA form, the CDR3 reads TGTGCCATCAGGGACAGGGGTCAACAAGAGACCCAGTACTTC. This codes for CAIRDRGQQETQYF.

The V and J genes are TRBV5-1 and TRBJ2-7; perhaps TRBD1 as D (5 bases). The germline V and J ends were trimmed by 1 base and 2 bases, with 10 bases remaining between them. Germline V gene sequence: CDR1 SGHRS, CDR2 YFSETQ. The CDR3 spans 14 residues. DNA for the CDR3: TGCGCCAGCAGCTTGTCAGGGAACGCCTACGAGCAGTACTTC. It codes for CASSLSGNAYEQYF.

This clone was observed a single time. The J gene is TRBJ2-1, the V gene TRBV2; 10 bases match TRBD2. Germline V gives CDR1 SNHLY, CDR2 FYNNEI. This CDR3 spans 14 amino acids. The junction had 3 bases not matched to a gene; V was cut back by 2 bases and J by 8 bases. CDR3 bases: TGTGCCAGCAGTGAACGACTAGCGGGTCATGAGCAGTTCTTC. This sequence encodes CASSERLAGHEQFF.

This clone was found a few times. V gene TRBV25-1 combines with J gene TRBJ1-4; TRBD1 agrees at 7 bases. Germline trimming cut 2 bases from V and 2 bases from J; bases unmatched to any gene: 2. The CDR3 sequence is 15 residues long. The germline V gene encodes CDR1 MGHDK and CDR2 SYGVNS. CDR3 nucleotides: TGTGCCAGCAGTGAAGGACAGGTTACTAATGAAAAACTGTTTTTT. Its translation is CASSEGQVTNEKLFF.

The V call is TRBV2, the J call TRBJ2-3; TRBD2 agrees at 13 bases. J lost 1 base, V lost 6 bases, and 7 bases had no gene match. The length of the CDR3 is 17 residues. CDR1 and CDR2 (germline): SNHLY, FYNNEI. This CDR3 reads CASRAGTSGTRTDTQYF. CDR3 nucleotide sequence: TGTGCCAGCAGGGCAGGGACTAGCGGGACCCGCACAGATACGCAGTATTTT.

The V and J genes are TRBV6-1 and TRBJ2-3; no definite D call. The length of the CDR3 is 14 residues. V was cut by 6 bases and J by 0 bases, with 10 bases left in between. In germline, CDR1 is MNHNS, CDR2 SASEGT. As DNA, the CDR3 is TGTGCCAGCAGATACACAGAGAGCACAGATACGCAGTATTTT. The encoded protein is CASRYTESTDTQYF.

The CDR3, as DNA: TGTGCCAGCAGTACCCAAGGGAGGGGGTACAATGAGCAGTTCTTC. Amino acids: CASSTQGRGYNEQFF. This rearrangement joins TRBV6-5 to TRBJ2-1; D is possibly TRBD2 (7 bases). The V and J ends lost 5 bases and 4 bases respectively, with 15 bases between them. From germline, CDR1 is MNHEY and CDR2 SVGAGI. The CDR3 extends over 15 amino acids.

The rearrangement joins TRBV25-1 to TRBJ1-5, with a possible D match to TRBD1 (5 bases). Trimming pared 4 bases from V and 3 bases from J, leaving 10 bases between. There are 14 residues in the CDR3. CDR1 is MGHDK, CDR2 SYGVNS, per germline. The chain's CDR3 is CASSVRDSNQPQHF. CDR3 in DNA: TGTGCCAGCAGTGTCCGGGACTCCAATCAGCCCCAGCATTTT.

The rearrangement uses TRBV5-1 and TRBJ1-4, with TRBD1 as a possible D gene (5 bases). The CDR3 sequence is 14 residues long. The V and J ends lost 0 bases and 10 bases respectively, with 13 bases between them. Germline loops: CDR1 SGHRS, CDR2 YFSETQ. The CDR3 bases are TGCGCCAGCAGCTTGGAGGCTGCGGGGGGAAAACTGTTTTTT. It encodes CASSLEAAGGKLFF. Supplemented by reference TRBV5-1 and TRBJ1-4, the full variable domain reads KAGVTQTPRYLIKTRGQQVTLSCSPISGHRSVSWYQQTPGQGLQFLFEYFSETQRNKGNFPGRFSGRQFSNSRSEMNVSTLELGDSALYLCASSLEAAGGKLFFGSGTQLSVL.

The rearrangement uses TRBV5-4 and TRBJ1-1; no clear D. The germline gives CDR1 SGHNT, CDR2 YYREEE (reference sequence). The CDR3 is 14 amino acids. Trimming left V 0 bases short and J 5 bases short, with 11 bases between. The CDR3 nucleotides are TGTGCCAGCAGCTTGGGGGGAGTGGGTACTGAAGCTTTCTTT. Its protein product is CASSLGGVGTEAFF. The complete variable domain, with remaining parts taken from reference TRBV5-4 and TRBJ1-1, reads ETGVTQSPTHLIKTRGQQVTLRCSSQSGHNTVSWYQQALGQGPQFIFQYYREEENGRGNFPPRFSGLQFPNYSSELNVNALELDDSALYLCASSLGGVGTEAFFGQGTRLTVV.